Below are 23 T cell receptor beta chains sequenced from a single sample in a study of T cells in Graves' hyperthyroidism and ophthalmopathy. The source material, RNA transcripts, was used to amplify TCR beta CDR3 regions. The TCR CDR3 was amplified in a first-round RT-PCR using the HTBI primer set. TCRdb independently ran MiXCR on the multiplex PCR reads; one entry per CDR3 protein. The sample lists some 570,000 distinct CDR3 sequences, 15% to 20% occurring once. Sequenced input: blood. These receptors were taken from a woman in her late teens or twenties with Graves' ophthalmopathy.

This clonotype was picked up many times. In nucleotides, the CDR3 is TGTGCCAGCTCACCAGAACACCTGTACGAGCAGTACTTC. Translation gives CASSPEHLYEQYF. The chain employs TRBV18 and TRBJ2-7; D uncertain. This CDR3 comprises 13 residues. Germline V gives CDR1 KGHSH, CDR2 LQKENI. Trimming left V 2 bases short and J 4 bases short, with 9 bases between.

Ten or more counts support this clonotype. The chain carries TRBV12-3 or TRBV12-4 and TRBJ2-1, with TRBD2 matching over 7 bases. This CDR3 has 14 residues. With V trimmed by 1 base and J by 8 bases, 5 bases remained unmatched. CDR3 coding DNA: TGTGCCAGCAGTTTAGGCGGGAGATCCTATGAGCAGTTCTTC. Translation: CASSLGGRSYEQFF.

This clonotype occurred many times. The gene calls are TRBV30 and TRBJ1-4, with D perhaps TRBD1 (5 bases). CDR3 size: 14 residues. V lost 0 bases and J 3 bases, leaving 8 bases between the germline ends. Germline V lookup: CDR1 GTSNPN, CDR2 SVGIG (reference sequence). The CDR3: CAWSVQAANEKLFF. As DNA, the CDR3 is TGTGCCTGGAGTGTACAGGCGGCTAATGAAAAACTGTTTTTT.

This clonotype was observed at least ten times. The rearrangement joins TRBV18 to TRBJ1-1; a possible D gene is TRBD1 (5 bases). Germline CDR1 is KGHSH and CDR2 is LQKENI. Trimming left V 5 bases short and J 1 base short, with 14 bases between. This CDR3 spans 15 amino acids. The CDR3 DNA reads as TGTGCCAGCTCAATCAATGCAGGGACGAACACTGAAGCTTTCTTT. It codes for CASSINAGTNTEAFF.

This chain links TRBV6-2 or TRBV6-3 with TRBJ1-6; D is uncertain. This CDR3 has 15 amino acids. Deletions cut 10 bases from V and 5 bases from J, with 18 bases between. Germline CDR1 is MNHEY and CDR2 is SVGEGT. CDR3 amino acids: CATQISDMNNSPLHF. CDR3 bases: TGTGCCACTCAAATTTCCGACATGAATAATTCACCCCTCCACTTT.

The rearrangement links TRBV10-3 to TRBJ1-1, with D hard to call. Deletions cut 3 bases from V and 5 bases from J, with 16 bases between. CDR1 is ENHRY and CDR2 is SYGVKD in the germline V gene. The CDR3 spans 15 residues. CDR3 in amino acids: CAISEDLPHVTEAFF. The DNA of the CDR3 is TGTGCCATCAGTGAAGACCTGCCCCACGTGACTGAAGCTTTCTTT.

The V call is TRBV6-1, the J call TRBJ2-1, with 13 nucleotides matching TRBD2. The CDR3 consists of 16 residues. From germline, CDR1 is MNHNS and CDR2 SASEGT. V lost 7 bases and J lost 4; bases outside the gene matches: 7. In DNA, the CDR3 is TGTGCCAGCAATCGACTAGCGGGAGGCTCGTACAATGAGCAGTTCTTC. Translating gives CASNRLAGGSYNEQFF.

This clonotype was seen ten or more times. The chain carries TRBV27 and TRBJ1-2; D is perhaps TRBD1 (5 bases). The CDR3 is 14 residues long. CDR1 is MNHEY, CDR2 SMNVEV, per germline (reference sequence). Trimming shortened V by 0 bases and J by 7 bases, and 12 bases separated the two germline ends. As DNA, the CDR3 is TGTGCCAGCAGTTTATCCGGGACTGTGAGTGGCTACACCTTC. It codes for CASSLSGTVSGYTF.

About this clonotype: One end of the junction varies from germline; a read error may be responsible. The gene calls are TRBV11-3 and TRBJ2-3; D ambiguous. There are 13 residues in the CDR3. The V gene's germline CDR1 is SGHNT and CDR2 YENEEA. CDR3 nucleotide sequence: TGTGCCAGCAGCGTAGATTTGTCAGATACGCAGTATTTT. This codes for CASSVDLSDTQYF. Full variable domain (missing parts from reference TRBV11-3 and TRBJ2-3): EAGVVQSPRYKIIEKKQPVAFWCNPISGHNTLYWYLQNLGQGPELLIRYENEEAVDDSQLPKDRFSAERLKGVDSTLKIQPAELGDSAVYLCASSVDLSDTQYFGPGTRLTVL.

This clonotype was seen a few times. V is TRBV4-1 and J is TRBJ2-7; 14 bases are shared with TRBD2. Germline loops: CDR1 MGHRA, CDR2 YSYEKL. V shed 3 bases, J shed 6 bases, and the junction held 4 bases outside the gene matches. This CDR3 comprises 15 residues. The CDR3 nucleotides read TGCGCCAGCAGCCAGACTAGCGGGAGGGTTTTCGAGCAGTACTTC. Encoded protein: CASSQTSGRVFEQYF.

This clonotype has at least ten counts. This chain connects TRBV12-3 or TRBV12-4 to TRBJ2-7; D is possibly TRBD1 (6 bases). The CDR3 is 18 amino acids. The V end was cut by 0 bases, the J end by 0 bases, with 18 bases between. The CDR3 bases are TGTGCCAGCAGTTTAGCGAGATATGCAGGGGTTAGCTCCTACGAGCAGTACTTC. The encoded protein is CASSLARYAGVSSYEQYF.

This clonotype was seen repeatedly, ten times or more. The V call is TRBV5-1, the J call TRBJ2-7; D may be TRBD1 (6 bases). CDR1 and CDR2 from the germline V gene are SGHRS and YFSETQ. There are 14 residues in the CDR3. The V and J ends lost 4 bases and 4 bases respectively, with 15 bases between them. The CDR3 here is CASSLETQGYEQYF. CDR3 in DNA: TGCGCCAGCAGCCTGGAAACACAGGGATACGAGCAGTACTTC.

This clonotype showed up just a few times. This chain connects TRBV29-1 to TRBJ2-3, with D perhaps given as TRBD1 or TRBD2 (5 bases each). The CDR3 runs to 16 residues. The V end was cut by 6 bases, the J end by 0 bases, with 19 bases between. Per the germline V gene, CDR1 is SQVTM and CDR2 is ANQGSEA. The CDR3 DNA reads as TGCAGCGTGGTTACGGGGACGACGGTTAGCACAGATACGCAGTATTTT. This translates into CSVVTGTTVSTDTQYF.

In its sample, this clonotype was seen a few times. The gene calls are TRBV18 and TRBJ1-1; 7 bases are shared with TRBD1. This CDR3 has 17 amino acids. With V trimmed by 5 bases and J by 1 base, 13 bases remained unmatched. CDR1 and CDR2 (germline): KGHSH, LQKENI. CDR3 nucleotides: TGTGCCAGCTCATCACGACAGGGACCGCCCCGGAACACTGAAGCTTTCTTT. Amino acid sequence: CASSSRQGPPRNTEAFF. The full variable domain, completed using reference TRBV18 and TRBJ1-1, is NAGVMQNPRHLVRRRGQEARLRCSPMKGHSHVYWYRQLPEEGLKFMVYLQKENIIDESGMPKERFSAEFPKEGPSILRIQQVVRGDSAAYFCASSSRQGPPRNTEAFFGQGTRLTVV.

This clonotype has a count of ten or more. This chain links TRBV11-1 with TRBJ2-3; no firm D call. V lost 3 bases and J lost 6, with 4 bases in between. This CDR3 contains 11 residues. Looked up from germline, CDR1 is SGHAT and CDR2 is FQDESV (reference sequence). CDR3 residues: CASSLSDTQYF. The CDR3, as DNA: TGTGCCAGCAGCTTGTCGGATACGCAGTATTTT.

This clonotype has more than one count but fewer than ten. Here the CDR3 reads CASSLTFNQPQHF. The CDR3 region has the DNA TGTGCCAGTAGTCTAACATTCAATCAGCCCCAGCATTTT. V gene TRBV19 combines with J gene TRBJ1-5; D remains ambiguous. CDR3 length: 13 residues. CDR1 and CDR2 from the germline V gene are LNHDA and SQIVND (reference sequence). Trimming took 5 bases from V and 3 from J, leaving 8 bases between them.

V is TRBV27 and J is TRBJ2-1; 10 positions agree with TRBD2. Germline values: CDR1 MNHEY, CDR2 SMNVEV (reference sequence). J gave up 8 bases and V 6 bases, and 10 bases lay outside the gene matches. CDR3 length: 15 residues. The CDR3 here is CASRLSGGAGHEQFF. Written as DNA, the CDR3 is TGTGCCAGCAGACTGAGCGGGGGGGCCGGTCATGAGCAGTTCTTC.

This clonotype came up many times. The chain's CDR3 is CSAEVGLAGRTDTQYF. For the CDR3, the DNA is TGCAGTGCTGAAGTGGGACTAGCGGGCCGCACAGATACGCAGTATTTT. The chain employs TRBV20-1 and TRBJ2-3; TRBD2 matches 12 bases. CDR1 is DFQATT and CDR2 is SNEGSKA in the germline V gene (reference sequence). The CDR3 is made up of 16 amino acids. V was pared by 5 bases and J by 1 base, with 7 bases of the junction left unmatched.

This clonotype was recorded at least ten times. CDR3 sequence: CASSSGLAVSYNEQFF. DNA for the CDR3: TGTGCCAGCAGCTCGGGACTAGCGGTCTCCTACAATGAGCAGTTCTTC. This chain joins TRBV13 and TRBJ2-1, with 11 bases fitting TRBD2. V dropped 4 bases and J dropped 0; count of bases not matched to a gene: 2. Germline loops: CDR1 PRHDT, CDR2 FYEKMQ (reference sequence). This CDR3 has 16 residues.

The sample holds many counts of this clonotype. The chain combines TRBV7-9 with TRBJ2-3, with TRBD1 matching 9 bases. Germline V gene lookup returns CDR1 SEHNR and CDR2 FQNEAQ (reference sequence). Unmatched junction bases numbered 12, after V lost 10 bases and J lost 4 bases. The CDR3 extends over 15 amino acids. Here the CDR3 DNA reads TGTGCCACCTCTCTTACAGGGGGCGGACCAGATACGCAGTATTTT. Amino acids: CATSLTGGGPDTQYF.

A few counts support this clonotype. The gene calls are TRBV29-1 and TRBJ2-7; TRBD2 agrees at 11 bases. The ends lost 7 bases at V and 5 bases at J; junction bases unmatched: 7. In germline, CDR1 is SQVTM, CDR2 ANQGSEA. This CDR3 comprises 13 residues. This CDR3 reads CSGVGLAGHEQYF. The CDR3 region has the DNA TGCAGCGGGGTAGGACTAGCGGGCCACGAGCAGTACTTC.

The DNA of the CDR3 is TGCGCCAGCAGCCAGACCAAAATCCCCCAATGGGGTAGCGGGGTAGGCTCCTACGAGCAGTACTTC. As protein: CASSQTKIPQWGSGVGSYEQYF. V usage is TRBV4-1 and J usage is TRBJ2-7; 8 nucleotides line up with TRBD2. Germline values: CDR1 MGHRA, CDR2 YSYEKL. The CDR3 totals 22 residues. Losses at the gene ends were 3 bases for V and 0 bases for J; bases not matched to a gene: 25.

This clonotype occurred a few times. This chain joins TRBV6-2 or TRBV6-3 and TRBJ1-2; possibly TRBD1 for D (6 bases). V lost 2 bases, J lost 6 bases, and 22 bases lay in between. The CDR3 has 17 amino acids. The V gene's germline CDR1 is MNHEY and CDR2 SVGEGT. The CDR3 DNA reads as TGTGCCAGCAGTTACCCGGGGGGCCTTTATGGGAGTGATGGCTACACCTTC. Residues: CASSYPGGLYGSDGYTF.